Sequencing of this T cell receptor beta chain was carried out in a study of tumor-infiltrating lymphocytes in oesophageal squamous cell carcinoma. TCRdb analysed the PCR reads with MiXCR anew, one entry per CDR3 protein. Here the sample spans over 20,000 distinct CDR3 sequences, about a third being singletons. Points on this clonotype: The missing conserved phenylalanine or tryptophan at the end of this CDR3 makes a read error likely. The DNA is left out, because the CDR3 cannot be placed on it with certainty; the CDR3 is given as TCRdb lists it.

The CDR3 spans 20 residues, counting both ends. In germline, CDR1 is MNHNS, CDR2 SASEGT. The specimen was esophageal tumor tissue. The V gene is TRBV6-1, the J gene TRBJ2-7; the DNA was not compared with TRBD1, the D call given in the table. The sequence was obtained from a female donor with esophageal squamous cell carcinoma. This chain's CDR3 is CASSEARGSGVTNYGYTFGS.